This T cell receptor (beta chain) was captured by sequencing in a study of shared clonotypes between healthy human individuals. CD45RA+ naive and CD45RA-negative memory subsets were separated from CD4+ cells. As regards this clone: Its specificity is unknown. Other DNA sequences in the sample encode the same CDR3.

Researchers ran the assay at a deep level. Profiled with immunoSEQ multiplex PCR; TCRdb holds only in-frame clones, not every one. The sample shows around 2.5 million clones, 93% of them seen only once. Points from the study as a whole: With a few donors compared, approximately 5.5% of naive CD4 clonotypes were shared. Only blood samples were collected, and tissue repertoires likely differ.

Sequences were obtained from naive CD4+ T cells from PBMCs. Subset given: CD45RA+ positively selected. This TCR derives from a man between 18 and 29 years old in good health. Some clones in this sample may be carry-over from other donors' samples.

CDR3 region: CSASAQETQYF. CDR3 coding DNA: TGCAGTGCTAGCGCTCAAGAGACCCAGTACTTC. The genes are TRBV20-1 and TRBJ2-5; no reliable D call. The germline gives CDR1 DFQATT, CDR2 SNEGSKA (reference sequence). V was clipped by 3 bases and J by 2 bases, with 4 bases between them. The CDR3 totals 11 residues.